This TCR beta chain was sequenced for a study of cytomegalovirus exposure and HLA in healthy donors. Points from the study as a whole: In presence/absence analyses, roughly uniform sequencing depth across donors was assumed. A few chains tied to CMV proved CMV antigen-specific in vitro.

Points on this clone: The antigen is undetermined.

PCR used 60 Vbeta primers and 13 Jbeta primers. Clones were read by immunoSEQ multiplex PCR, and TCRdb kept only the in-frame ones, dropping some. Of under 250,000 clones listed, 70% to 80% are singletons. The length of the CDR3 is 14 residues. Trimming at V came to 1 base and at J to 9 bases, leaving 5 bases not matched to a gene. The germline CDR1 and CDR2 sequences are MGHRA and YSYEKL. The TCR originated in a man aged 25 to 40 in good health and CMV-seronegative. This chain uses TRBV4-1 with TRBJ2-1, with 8 bases matching TRBD1. The specimen sequenced was PBMCs. CDR3: CASSQGGDRGEQFF. The CDR3 region has the DNA TGCGCCAGCAGCCAAGGGGGAGACAGGGGTGAGCAGTTCTTC.